This T cell receptor (beta chain) was captured in a study of regulatory T cells in long-lasting Graves disease. General study points: Repertoires from persistent disease leaned toward TRBV28, TRBJ1-2 and TRBJ2-5.

J lost 2 bases, V lost 9 bases, and 10 bases had no gene match. CDR1 SNHLY and CDR2 FYNNEI come from the germline V gene. This CDR3 is built from 14 residues. Noted time point: persistent/refractory GD, antithyroid drugs over 5 years with positive TRAb. Scientists built the TCR library using RNA that was extracted from PBMCs. This clonotype has at least ten counts. Its antigen is as yet unknown. HTBI primers from iRepertoire and Arm-PCR of CDR3 regions yielded the TCR beta libraries. TCRdb independently ran MiXCR on the multiplex PCR reads; one entry per CDR3 protein. The sample shows a few hundred thousand distinct CDR3 sequences, 23% of them seen only once.

This sequence was found in a woman between 40 and 55 years old with Graves disease. The sequencing used peripheral blood mononuclear cells (PBMCs), collected when the disease was refractory, from a patient treated with antithyroid drugs. The gene calls are TRBV2 and TRBJ2-7; 7 bases line up with TRBD2. In DNA, the CDR3 is TGTGCCAGTACCAGACGGGGAGGGACCTACGAGCAGTACTTC. It translates to CASTRRGGTYEQYF.